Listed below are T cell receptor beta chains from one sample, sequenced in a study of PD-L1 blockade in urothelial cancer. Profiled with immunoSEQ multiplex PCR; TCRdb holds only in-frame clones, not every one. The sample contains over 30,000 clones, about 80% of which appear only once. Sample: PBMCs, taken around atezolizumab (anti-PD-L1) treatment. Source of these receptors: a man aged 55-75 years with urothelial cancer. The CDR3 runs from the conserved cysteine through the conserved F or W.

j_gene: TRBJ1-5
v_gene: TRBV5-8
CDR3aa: CASSPLGQPQHF

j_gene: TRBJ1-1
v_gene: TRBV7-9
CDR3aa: CASRKQGERMDTEAFF

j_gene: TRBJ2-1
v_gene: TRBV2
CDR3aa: CASRLINEQFF

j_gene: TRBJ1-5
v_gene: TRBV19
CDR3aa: CASSIATGAFNQPQHF

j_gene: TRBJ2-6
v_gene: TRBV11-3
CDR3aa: CASSPRSSSGANVLTF

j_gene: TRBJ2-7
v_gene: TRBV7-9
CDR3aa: CASSLLGQRGVGEQYF

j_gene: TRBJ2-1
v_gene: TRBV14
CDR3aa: CASSPYWGQGEQFF

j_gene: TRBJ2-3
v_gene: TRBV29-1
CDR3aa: CSVSSGSFTDTQYF

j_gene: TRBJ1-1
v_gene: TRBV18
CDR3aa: CASQRTGSTEAFF

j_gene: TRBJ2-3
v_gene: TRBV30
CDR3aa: CAWEVGRDTQYF